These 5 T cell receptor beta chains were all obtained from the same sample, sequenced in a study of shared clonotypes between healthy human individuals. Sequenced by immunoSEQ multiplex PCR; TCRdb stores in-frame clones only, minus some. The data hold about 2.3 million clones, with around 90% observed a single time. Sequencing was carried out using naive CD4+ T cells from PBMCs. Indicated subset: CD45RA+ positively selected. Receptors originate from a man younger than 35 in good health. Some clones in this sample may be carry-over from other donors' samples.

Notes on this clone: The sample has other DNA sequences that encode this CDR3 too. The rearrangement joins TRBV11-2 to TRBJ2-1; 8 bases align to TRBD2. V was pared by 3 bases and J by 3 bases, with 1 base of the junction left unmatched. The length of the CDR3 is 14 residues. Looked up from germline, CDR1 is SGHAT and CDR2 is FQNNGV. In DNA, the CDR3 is TGTGCCAGCAGCTTGGGGACTAGCTACAATGAGCAGTTCTTC. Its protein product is CASSLGTSYNEQFF.

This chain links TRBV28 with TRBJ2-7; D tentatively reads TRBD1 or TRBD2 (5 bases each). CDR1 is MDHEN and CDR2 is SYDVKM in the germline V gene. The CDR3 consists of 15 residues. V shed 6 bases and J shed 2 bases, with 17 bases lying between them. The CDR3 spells CASRGRASPTYEQYF. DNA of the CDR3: TGTGCCAGCAGGGGGCGGGCTTCCCCGACCTACGAGCAGTACTTC.

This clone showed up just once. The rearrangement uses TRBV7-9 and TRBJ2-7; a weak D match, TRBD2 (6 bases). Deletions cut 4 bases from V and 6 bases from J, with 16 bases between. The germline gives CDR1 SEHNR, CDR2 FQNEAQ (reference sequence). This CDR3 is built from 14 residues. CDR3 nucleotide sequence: TGTGCCAGCAGCTCCGGTTCGTTCGGGAGCGAGCAGTACTTC. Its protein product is CASSSGSFGSEQYF.

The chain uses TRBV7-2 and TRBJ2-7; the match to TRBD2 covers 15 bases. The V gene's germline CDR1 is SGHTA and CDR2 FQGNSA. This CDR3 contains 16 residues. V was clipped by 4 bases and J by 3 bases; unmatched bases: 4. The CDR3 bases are TGTGCCAGCAGCTACGGGACTAGCGGGAGGTTCTACGAGCAGTACTTC. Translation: CASSYGTSGRFYEQYF.

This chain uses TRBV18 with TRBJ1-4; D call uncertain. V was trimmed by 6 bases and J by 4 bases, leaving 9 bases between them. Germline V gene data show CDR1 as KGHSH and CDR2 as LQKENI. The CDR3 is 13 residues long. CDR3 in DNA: TGTGCCAGCTCCCGGCAGAGTAATGAAAAACTGTTTTTT. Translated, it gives CASSRQSNEKLFF.